Shown below are 16 T cell receptor beta chains from a single sample sequenced in a study of T-cell reconstitution after alpha-beta-depleted transplantation in children. Unique molecular identifiers were used in preparing the TCRbeta library. One entry per CDR3 protein results from TCRdb running MiXCR on the PCR reads. The table includes around 370,000 distinct CDR3 sequences, about a tenth detected once. The input for sequencing was PBMCs from the stem cell graft donor, taken from the stem cell graft. These receptors came from a human donor who donated a stem cell graft to a child with acute lymphoblastic leukemia.

The count of this clonotype is one. The chain uses TRBV30 and TRBJ1-3; D gene ambiguous. The CDR3 contains 11 residues. Between the trimmed V and J ends, which lost 4 bases and 7 bases, there was a span of 8 bases. From germline, CDR1 is GTSNPN and CDR2 SVGIG (reference sequence). This CDR3 reads CAWTDANTIYF. CDR3 coding DNA: TGTGCCTGGACGGACGCTAACACCATATATTTT.

There are many counts of this clonotype. This chain joins TRBV6-5 and TRBJ2-7; D is perhaps TRBD1 (6 bases). The CDR3 spans 13 residues. V lost 2 bases and J 2 bases, leaving 7 bases between the germline ends. Germline V gene lookup returns CDR1 MNHEY and CDR2 SVGAGI. This CDR3 reads CASSYRTAYEQYF. CDR3 sequence (DNA): TGTGCCAGCAGTTACAGGACAGCCTACGAGCAGTACTTC.

A few counts support this clonotype. The V call is TRBV9, the J call TRBJ2-7, with D uncertain. Germline assignment: CDR1 SGDLS and CDR2 YYNGEE. The CDR3 covers 13 residues. The V end lost 0 bases, the J end lost 2 bases, and 6 bases lay between the germline ends. CDR3 loop: CASSVGLTYEQYF. Here the CDR3 DNA reads TGTGCCAGCAGCGTAGGTCTAACCTACGAGCAGTACTTC.

This clonotype was recorded a few times. The V gene is TRBV20-1, the J gene TRBJ1-4; D possibly corresponds to TRBD1 (5 bases). Trimming left V 6 bases short and J 8 bases short, with 16 bases between. CDR3 length: 13 residues. Germline CDR1 and CDR2: DFQATT and SNEGSKA (reference sequence). In DNA, the CDR3 is TGCAGTGCCCCAGCGGGGGGTCGGGAAAAACTGTTTTTT. Protein sequence: CSAPAGGREKLFF.

V and J are TRBV7-2 and TRBJ1-6, with TRBD1 as a possible D gene (5 bases). Deletions cut 1 base from V and 7 bases from J, with 17 bases between. Germline V lookup: CDR1 SGHTA, CDR2 FQGNSA. There are 17 residues in the CDR3. The CDR3 sequence: CASSLVGSGRRNSPLHF. Here the CDR3 DNA reads TGTGCCAGCAGCTTAGTGGGGTCAGGGAGGCGGAATTCACCCCTCCACTTT.

This clonotype has more than one count but fewer than ten. This CDR3 is CASSLGEGSYEQYF. In DNA, the CDR3 is TGTGCCAGCAGTTTGGGGGAGGGCTCCTACGAGCAGTACTTC. The chain is built from TRBV12-3 or TRBV12-4 and TRBJ2-7; 7 bases align to TRBD2. The ends lost 3 bases at V and 0 bases at J; junction bases unmatched: 2. The CDR3 totals 14 residues.

In this sample, this clonotype turned up a few times. One end of the junction varies from germline; a read error may be responsible. The chain has TRBV7-7 and TRBJ2-7, with D possibly TRBD1 on 5 matching bases. Germline lookup yields CDR1 SSHAT and CDR2 FNYEAQ (reference sequence). CDR3 size: 16 residues. CDR3 sequence reads: CASSPTTDRIPYEQYF. The CDR3 nucleotides are TGTGCTAGCAGCCCCACAACCGACAGAATCCCCTACGAGCAGTACTTC.

The chain uses TRBV5-1 and TRBJ2-7; 11 bases agree with TRBD2. Looked up from germline, CDR1 is SGHRS and CDR2 is YFSETQ. The CDR3 totals 15 residues. With V trimmed by 2 bases and J by 6 bases, 7 bases remained unmatched. In nucleotides, the CDR3 is TGCGCCAGCAGCTTTCTAGCGGGAGGTGGTGGCGAGCAGTACTTC. Translated: CASSFLAGGGGEQYF. The full variable domain, completed using reference TRBV5-1 and TRBJ2-7, is KAGVTQTPRYLIKTRGQQVTLSCSPISGHRSVSWYQQTPGQGLQFLFEYFSETQRNKGNFPGRFSGRQFSNSRSEMNVSTLELGDSALYLCASSFLAGGGGEQYFGPGTRLTVT.

The V gene is TRBV15, the J gene TRBJ2-7, with a tentative D call TRBD2 (6 bases). This CDR3 is 15 amino acids long. Per germline, CDR1 LNHNV and CDR2 YYDKDF (reference sequence). Trimming left V 0 bases short and J 2 bases short, with 11 bases between. As DNA, the CDR3 is TGTGCCACCAGCAGAGATGATAGCGGAGCCTACGAGCAGTACTTC. Its translation: CATSRDDSGAYEQYF.

The chain is built from TRBV7-9 and TRBJ2-3; a possible D gene is TRBD2 (5 bases). The CDR3 length is 16 residues. The V and J ends lost 5 bases and 0 bases respectively, with 15 bases between them. Germline V gene lookup returns CDR1 SEHNR and CDR2 FQNEAQ (reference sequence). The CDR3: CASSPVIATSTDTQYF. DNA of the CDR3: TGTGCCAGCAGCCCTGTAATAGCGACTAGCACAGATACGCAGTATTTT. Looking up the rest from reference TRBV7-9 and TRBJ2-3 gives the full variable domain: DTGVSQNPRHKITKRGQNVTFRCDPISEHNRLYWYRQTLGQGPEFLTYFQNEAQLEKSRLLSDRFSAERPKGSFSTLEIQRTEQGDSAMYLCASSPVIATSTDTQYFGPGTRLTVL.

The V and J genes are TRBV7-2 and TRBJ2-2; the D gene is possibly TRBD2 (6 bases). Trimming took 2 bases from V and 4 from J, leaving 11 bases between them. Germline CDR1 reads SGHTA; CDR2 reads FQGNSA. The CDR3 contains 15 residues. CDR3: CASSLMGGSTGELFF. CDR3 nucleotide sequence: TGTGCCAGCAGCTTAATGGGGGGATCCACCGGGGAGCTGTTTTTT.

With regard to this clonotype: Just one base apart from a much larger clone, this may be a read error. The chain links TRBV29-1 to TRBJ2-3, with D unresolved. The germline CDR1 and CDR2 sequences are SQVTM and ANQGSEA. The length of the CDR3 is 12 residues. The CDR3: CSVSVSTDTEYF. CDR3 in DNA: TGCAGCGTTTCAGTAAGCACAGATACGGAGTATTTT.

The chain joins TRBV5-1 to TRBJ2-2, with TRBD1 matching over 10 bases. V lost 0 bases, J lost 6 bases, and 8 bases stayed unmatched. The CDR3 loop spans 17 amino acids. Germline V gene lookup returns CDR1 SGHRS and CDR2 YFSETQ. This CDR3 is CASSLALTGGASGELFF. In DNA, the CDR3 is TGCGCCAGCAGCTTGGCCCTGACAGGGGGCGCGTCCGGGGAGCTGTTTTTT.

This clonotype was seen a handful of times. The chain employs TRBV12-3 or TRBV12-4 and TRBJ1-2; a weak D match, TRBD1 (6 bases). Trimming cost V 4 bases and J 6 bases, with 15 bases left between them. The CDR3 spans 14 residues. The CDR3: CASSSGAQQNGYTF. CDR3 in DNA: TGTGCCAGCAGTTCGGGGGCCCAACAGAATGGCTACACCTTC.

This clonotype was counted only a few times. The V gene is TRBV3-1, the J gene TRBJ2-1; D is undetermined. Germline loops: CDR1 LGHDT, CDR2 YNNKEL (reference sequence). With 4 bases removed from V and 0 bases from J, the gap between germline ends came to 19 bases. CDR3 size: 18 residues. In nucleotides, the CDR3 is TGTGCCAGCAGCCGGATAAAAAAACTCGGTAGCTCCTACAATGAGCAGTTCTTC. This gives the protein CASSRIKKLGSSYNEQFF.

This clonotype has a handful of counts. V is TRBV27 and J is TRBJ2-1, with 10 bases fitting TRBD2. The CDR3 extends over 16 amino acids. V gave up 2 bases and J gave up 8 bases; unmatched junction bases: 9. CDR1 MNHEY and CDR2 SMNVEV come from the germline V gene (reference sequence). DNA of the CDR3: TGTGCCAGCAGTTTAATTTCGAGACTAGCGGGTTATGAGCAGTTCTTC. It encodes CASSLISRLAGYEQFF.